This TCR beta chain is drawn from a study of CD8 T cells in Susac syndrome. On this clonotype: Its antigen remains unidentified.

The CDR3 extends over 17 amino acids. V trimming: 0 bases; J trimming: 2 bases; junction bases outside the gene matches: 9. The germline V gene encodes CDR1 LGHDT and CDR2 YNNKEL (reference sequence). About 0.45 to 1 ug RNA was reverse transcribed with random hexamers. In TCRdb, the immunoSEQ multiplex PCR reads were re-called with MiXCR into one record per CDR3 protein. Of about 190,000 distinct CDR3 sequences listed, approximately 95% are singletons. Study-wide points: By the study's own acknowledgment, its TCR sequencing and HLA analysis included relatively few individuals.

Sequences were obtained from CD4+ T cells from PBMCs. The chain is built from TRBV3-1 and TRBJ2-5, with 7 bases fitting TRBD2. This clonotype originated in a human donor with Susac syndrome. The CDR3 sequence: CASSQDFGGREQETQYF. CDR3 nucleotides: TGTGCCAGCAGCCAAGATTTCGGAGGGCGGGAGCAAGAGACCCAGTACTTC.